This T cell receptor (beta chain) was identified during a study of shared clonotypes between healthy human individuals. Overall study context: CD4 naive and CD4 memory each took three plates per donor, while CD8 naive took two and CD8 memory one. General study results and limits: Generation probabilities of non-shared clonotypes were lower (relative to those shared by all four donors).

Comment on this clone: Its target is not known.

Some clones are missing from TCRdb's copy, which holds only in-frame ones; the method was immunoSEQ multiplex PCR. This sample has millions of clones; over 85% occur once, and the top ten carry 0.1% to 0.15%. The CDR3 loop spans 15 amino acids. Germline V gene data show CDR1 as LGHNT and CDR2 as FRNRAP. With 1 base removed from V and 7 bases from J, the gap between germline ends came to 13 bases. Sequenced material: naive CD4+ T cells sorted from blood. Subset meaning: CD45RA+ positively selected. The source of this sequence is a man between 18 and 35 years old in good health. This rearrangement joins TRBV12-5 to TRBJ1-4, with D possibly being TRBD1 (5 bases). The CDR3 DNA reads TGTGCTAGTGGTTTGGCGGGACGTATAGGTGAAAAACTGTTTTTT. Its translation is CASGLAGRIGEKLFF.